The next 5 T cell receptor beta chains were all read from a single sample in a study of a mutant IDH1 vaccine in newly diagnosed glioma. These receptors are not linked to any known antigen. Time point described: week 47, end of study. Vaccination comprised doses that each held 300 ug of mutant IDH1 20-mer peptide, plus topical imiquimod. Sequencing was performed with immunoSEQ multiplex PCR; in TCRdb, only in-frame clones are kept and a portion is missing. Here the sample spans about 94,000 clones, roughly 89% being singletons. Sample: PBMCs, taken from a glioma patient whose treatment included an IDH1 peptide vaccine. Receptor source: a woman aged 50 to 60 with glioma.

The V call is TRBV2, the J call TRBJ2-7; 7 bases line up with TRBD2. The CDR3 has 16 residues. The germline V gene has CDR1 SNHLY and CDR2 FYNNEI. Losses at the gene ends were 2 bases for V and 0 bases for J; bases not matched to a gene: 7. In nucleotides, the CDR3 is TGTGCCAGCAGTGAACATGAAGCGGGGAGCTCCTACGAGCAGTACTTC. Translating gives CASSEHEAGSSYEQYF.

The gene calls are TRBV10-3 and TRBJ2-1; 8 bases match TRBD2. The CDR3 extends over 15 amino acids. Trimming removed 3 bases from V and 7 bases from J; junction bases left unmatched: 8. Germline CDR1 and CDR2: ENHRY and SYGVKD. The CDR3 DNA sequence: TGTGCCATCAGTGACCCGGGGGGGGGCATAAATGAGCAGTTCTTC. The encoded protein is CAISDPGGGINEQFF.

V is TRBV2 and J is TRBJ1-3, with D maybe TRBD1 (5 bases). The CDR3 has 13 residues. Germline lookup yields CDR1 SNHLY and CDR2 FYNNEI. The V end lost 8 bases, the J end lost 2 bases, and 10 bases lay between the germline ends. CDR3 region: CASSQGTGNTIYF. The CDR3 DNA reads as TGTGCCAGCTCCCAGGGAACTGGAAACACCATATATTTT.

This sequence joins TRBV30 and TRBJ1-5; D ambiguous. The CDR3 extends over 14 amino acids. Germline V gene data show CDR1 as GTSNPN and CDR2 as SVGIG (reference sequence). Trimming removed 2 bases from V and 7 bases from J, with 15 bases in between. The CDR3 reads CAWSPPGSRQPQHF. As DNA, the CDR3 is TGTGCCTGGAGTCCTCCGGGATCTCGCCAGCCCCAGCATTTT.

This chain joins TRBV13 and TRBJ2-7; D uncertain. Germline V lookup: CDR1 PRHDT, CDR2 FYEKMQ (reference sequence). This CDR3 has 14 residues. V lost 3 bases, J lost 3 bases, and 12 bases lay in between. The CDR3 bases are TGTGCCAGCAGCTTTTCGCTAGACGTCTACGAGCAGTACTTC. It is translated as CASSFSLDVYEQYF.